These T cell receptor beta chains were read from a single sample in a study of T cell clonotyping in hematopoietic cell transplantation. Sequencing used immunoSEQ multiplex PCR; TCRdb keeps in-frame clones, though not all of them. The sample comprises over 45,000 clones, 85% to 90% of which are singletons, and under 7% rests with the top ten. This material consisted of peripheral blood mononuclear cells, taken before stem cell transplant. These receptors came from a man between 60 and 75 years old with biphenotypic leukemia. Some clones in this sample may be carry-over from other donors' samples. CDR3s include the opening cysteine and the closing phenylalanine or tryptophan. The order of the fields is J gene, D gene, V gene, CDR3 DNA, CDR3 protein. A D gene is named only where the DNA matches it firmly.

J: TRBJ1-2
D: NA
V: TRBV6-1
DNA: TGTGCCAGCAGACCGTCAGGGGAGTTTGGCTACACCTTC
CDR3: CASRPSGEFGYTF

J: TRBJ2-1
D: NA
V: TRBV30
DNA: TGTGCCTGGTCTCTCTTTCGAGAGCAGTTCTTC
CDR3: CAWSLFREQFF

J: TRBJ2-7
D: NA
V: TRBV6-5
DNA: TGTGCCAGCAGCTACCAGGCCCCCGATAGGGGCTACGAGCAGTACTTC
CDR3: CASSYQAPDRGYEQYF

J: TRBJ2-3
D: TRBD2
V: TRBV28
DNA: TGTGCCAGCAGTATCACCACTAGCGGGACCACAGATACGCAGTATTTT
CDR3: CASSITTSGTTDTQYF

J: TRBJ2-3
D: TRBD2
V: TRBV6-1
DNA: TGTGCCAGCAGTGAAGCCCGGGCTAGCGGGAGTAAGGATACGCAGTATTTT
CDR3: CASSEARASGSKDTQYF

J: TRBJ2-7
D: NA
V: TRBV30
DNA: TGTGCCTGGAGGGTCCCCGGTTACTACGAGCAGTACTTC
CDR3: CAWRVPGYYEQYF

J: TRBJ1-5
D: NA
V: TRBV30
DNA: TGTGCCTGGAGTTCAATGGTGGGGCAGCCCCAGCATTTT
CDR3: CAWSSMVGQPQHF

J: TRBJ2-6
D: NA
V: TRBV28
DNA: TGTGCCAGCAGTACCGACTCTGGGGCCAACGTCCTGACTTTC
CDR3: CASSTDSGANVLTF

J: TRBJ2-5
D: NA
V: TRBV28
DNA: TGTGCCAGCAGTGTGGGCGGGGGCGAGACCCAGTACTTC
CDR3: CASSVGGGETQYF

J: TRBJ1-2
D: TRBD1
V: TRBV28
DNA: TGTGCCAGCAGATCCTTTCGCAGGGGGTACTATGGCTACACCTTC
CDR3: CASRSFRRGYYGYTF

J: TRBJ1-1
D: NA
V: TRBV2
DNA: TGTGCCAGCAGAAGGGCCGAGGGCCTATTCATGAACACTGAAGCTTTCTTT
CDR3: CASRRAEGLFMNTEAFF

J: TRBJ2-2
D: NA
V: TRBV5-6
DNA: TGTGCCAGCAGCTTACAGGGCGGGTACACCGGGGAGCTGTTTTTT
CDR3: CASSLQGGYTGELFF

J: TRBJ1-2
D: NA
V: TRBV30
DNA: TGTGCCTGGAGTGGACGGGGCCCCTTAGTCTATGGCTACACCTTC
CDR3: CAWSGRGPLVYGYTF

J: TRBJ1-2
D: TRBD1
V: TRBV2
DNA: TGTGCCAGCAGTGATAAGGGCGTCCGGGACAGTCGATATGGCTACACCTTC
CDR3: CASSDKGVRDSRYGYTF

J: TRBJ1-2
D: TRBD1
V: TRBV4-1
DNA: TGCGCCAGCAGCTCCTACAGGGGTGATGGGGGCTACACCTTC
CDR3: CASSSYRGDGGYTF

J: TRBJ1-2
D: NA
V: TRBV29-1
DNA: TGCAGCGGTGGGACGGAAAACTATGGCTACACCTTC
CDR3: CSGGTENYGYTF

J: TRBJ2-3
D: NA
V: TRBV5-1
DNA: TGCGCCAGCAAGGTAGGAGGCCAAGAGGATACGCAGTATTTT
CDR3: CASKVGGQEDTQYF

J: TRBJ1-2
D: NA
V: TRBV28
DNA: TGTGCCAGCAACGGAGTTAACTATGGCTACACCTTC
CDR3: CASNGVNYGYTF

J: TRBJ1-2
D: NA
V: TRBV2
DNA: TGTGCCAGCAGTGGCGACAGGCAGACCTATGGCTACACCTTC
CDR3: CASSGDRQTYGYTF

J: TRBJ2-3
D: NA
V: TRBV2
DNA: TGTGCCAGCAATTTTGGGGTCCTCACAGATACGCAGTATTTT
CDR3: CASNFGVLTDTQYF

J: TRBJ2-3
D: NA
V: TRBV30
DNA: TGTGCCTGGAGTGTAGGTGGGGTGGTCCCCGATACGCAGTATTTT
CDR3: CAWSVGGVVPDTQYF

J: TRBJ1-5
D: NA
V: TRBV30
DNA: TGTGCCTGGAGTCCAGGGGCCCAGCCCCAGCATTTT
CDR3: CAWSPGAQPQHF

J: TRBJ1-3
D: NA
V: TRBV7-2
DNA: TGTGCCAGCAGCCTATTCGGGGGCACCATATATTTT
CDR3: CASSLFGGTIYF

J: TRBJ1-6
D: NA
V: TRBV5-6
DNA: TGTGCCAGCAGCTTGGGTAGTACTAATTCACCCCTCCACTTT
CDR3: CASSLGSTNSPLHF

J: TRBJ2-7
D: NA
V: TRBV11-3
DNA: TGTGCCAGCAGCTTATCGGCAGGGAGCTCCTACGAGCAGTACTTC
CDR3: CASSLSAGSSYEQYF

J: TRBJ1-5
D: NA
V: TRBV7-2
DNA: TGTGCCAGCAGCCTATCTTTGGGCGGGGGTCAGCCCCAGCATTTT
CDR3: CASSLSLGGGQPQHF